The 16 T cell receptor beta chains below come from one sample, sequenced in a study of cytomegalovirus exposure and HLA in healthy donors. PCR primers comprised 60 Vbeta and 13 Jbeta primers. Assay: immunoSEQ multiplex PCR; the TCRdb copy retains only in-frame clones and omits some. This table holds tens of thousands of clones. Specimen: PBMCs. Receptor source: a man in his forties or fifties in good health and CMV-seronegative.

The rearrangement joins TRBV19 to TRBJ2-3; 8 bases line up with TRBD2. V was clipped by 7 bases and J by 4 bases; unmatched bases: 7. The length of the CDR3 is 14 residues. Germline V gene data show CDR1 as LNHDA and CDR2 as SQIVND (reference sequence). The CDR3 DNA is TGTGCCAGTATGTCAGCGGGAGAGTCAGATACGCAGTATTTT. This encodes CASMSAGESDTQYF.

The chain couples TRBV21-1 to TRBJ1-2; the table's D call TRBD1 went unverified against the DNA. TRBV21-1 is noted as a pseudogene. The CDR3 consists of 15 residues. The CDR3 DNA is TGTGCCATTTCTGAAGTCGGTCAGGGGGTTTTTGGCTACACCTTC. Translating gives CAISEVGQGVFGYTF.

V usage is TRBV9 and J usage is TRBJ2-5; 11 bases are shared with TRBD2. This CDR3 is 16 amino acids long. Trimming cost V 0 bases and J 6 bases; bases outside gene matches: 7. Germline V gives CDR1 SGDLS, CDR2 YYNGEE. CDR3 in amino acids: CASSVGTSGSMKTQYF. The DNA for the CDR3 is TGTGCCAGCAGCGTAGGAACTAGCGGGAGCATGAAGACCCAGTACTTC. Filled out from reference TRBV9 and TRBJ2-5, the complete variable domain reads DSGVTQTPKHLITATGQRVTLRCSPRSGDLSVYWYQQSLDQGLQFLIQYYNGEERAKGNILERFSAQQFPDLHSELNLSSLELGDSALYFCASSVGTSGSMKTQYFGPGTRLLVL.

CDR3 nucleotide sequence: TGTGCCAGCATGCCCGGCGGGAGAGGCACAGATACGCAGTATTTT. It encodes CASMPGGRGTDTQYF. This chain connects TRBV9 to TRBJ2-3; 7 positions match TRBD2. CDR1 SGDLS and CDR2 YYNGEE come from the germline V gene. The CDR3 is 15 amino acids. J gave up 1 base and V 6 bases, and 8 bases lay outside the gene matches.

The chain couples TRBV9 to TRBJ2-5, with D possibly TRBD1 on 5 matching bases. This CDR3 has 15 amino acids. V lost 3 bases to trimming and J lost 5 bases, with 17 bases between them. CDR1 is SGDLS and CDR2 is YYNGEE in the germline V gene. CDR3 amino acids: CASSGPGPLEETQYF. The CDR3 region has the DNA TGTGCCAGCAGCGGACCAGGGCCACTTGAGGAGACCCAGTACTTC.

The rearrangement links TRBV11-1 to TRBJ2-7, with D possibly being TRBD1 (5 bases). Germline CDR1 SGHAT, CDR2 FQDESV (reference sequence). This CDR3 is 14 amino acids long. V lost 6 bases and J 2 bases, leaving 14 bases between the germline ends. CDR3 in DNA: TGTGCCAGCAGACCCCGGCAGGGCGCCTACGAGCAGTACTTC. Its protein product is CASRPRQGAYEQYF.

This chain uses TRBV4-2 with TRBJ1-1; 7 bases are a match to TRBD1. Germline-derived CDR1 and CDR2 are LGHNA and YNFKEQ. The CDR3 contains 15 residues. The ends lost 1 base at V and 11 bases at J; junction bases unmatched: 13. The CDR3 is CASSQGLRDSVLAFF. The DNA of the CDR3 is TGTGCCAGCAGCCAAGGGCTCCGGGACAGCGTGCTGGCTTTCTTT.

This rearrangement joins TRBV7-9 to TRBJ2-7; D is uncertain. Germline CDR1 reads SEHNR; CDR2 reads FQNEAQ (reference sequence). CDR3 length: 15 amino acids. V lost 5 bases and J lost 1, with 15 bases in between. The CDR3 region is CASSPLGLLSYEQYF. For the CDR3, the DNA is TGTGCCAGCAGCCCTTTGGGCTTATTATCCTACGAGCAGTACTTC. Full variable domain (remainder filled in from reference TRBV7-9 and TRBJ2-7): DTGVSQNPRHKITKRGQNVTFRCDPISEHNRLYWYRQTLGQGPEFLTYFQNEAQLEKSRLLSDRFSAERPKGSFSTLEIQRTEQGDSAMYLCASSPLGLLSYEQYFGPGTRLTVT.

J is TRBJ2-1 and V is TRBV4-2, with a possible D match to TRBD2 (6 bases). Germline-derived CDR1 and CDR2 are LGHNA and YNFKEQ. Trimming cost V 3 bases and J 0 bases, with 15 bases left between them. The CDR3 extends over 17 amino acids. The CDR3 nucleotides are TGTGCCAGCAGCCAGGACGGGACTCCCAACTCCTACAATGAGCAGTTCTTC. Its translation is CASSQDGTPNSYNEQFF.

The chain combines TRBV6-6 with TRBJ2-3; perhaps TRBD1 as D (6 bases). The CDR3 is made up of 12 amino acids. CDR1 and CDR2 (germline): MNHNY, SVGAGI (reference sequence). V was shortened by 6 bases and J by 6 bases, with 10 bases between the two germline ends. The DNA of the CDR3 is TGTGCCAGCAGATTGGGGGCGGATACGCAGTATTTT. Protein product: CASRLGADTQYF.

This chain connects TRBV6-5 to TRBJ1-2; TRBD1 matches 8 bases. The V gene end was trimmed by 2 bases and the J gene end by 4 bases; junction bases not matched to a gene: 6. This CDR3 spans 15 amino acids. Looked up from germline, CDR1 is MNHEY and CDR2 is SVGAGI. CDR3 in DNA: TGTGCCAGCAGTTACGGGTCACAGGGGGGCTATGGCTACACCTTC. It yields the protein CASSYGSQGGYGYTF.

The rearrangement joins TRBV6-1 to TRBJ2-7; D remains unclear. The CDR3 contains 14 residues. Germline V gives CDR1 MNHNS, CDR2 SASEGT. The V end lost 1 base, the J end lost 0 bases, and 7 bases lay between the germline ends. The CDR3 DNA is TGTGCCAGCAGTGAAGTTGCGAACTCCTACGAGCAGTACTTC. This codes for CASSEVANSYEQYF.

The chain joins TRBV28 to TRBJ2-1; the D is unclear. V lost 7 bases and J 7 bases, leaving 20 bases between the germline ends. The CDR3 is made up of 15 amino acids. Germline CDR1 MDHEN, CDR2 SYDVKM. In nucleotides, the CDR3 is TGTGCCAGCACCCCAACCCCGACTGACGGAAATGAGCAGTTCTTC. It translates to CASTPTPTDGNEQFF.

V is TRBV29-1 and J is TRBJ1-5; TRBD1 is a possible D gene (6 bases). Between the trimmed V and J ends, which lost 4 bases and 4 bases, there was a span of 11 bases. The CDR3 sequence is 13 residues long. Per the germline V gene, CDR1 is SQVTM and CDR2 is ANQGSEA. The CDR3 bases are TGCAGCGTTGGTGGGGACACTAATCAGCCCCAGCATTTT. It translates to CSVGGDTNQPQHF.

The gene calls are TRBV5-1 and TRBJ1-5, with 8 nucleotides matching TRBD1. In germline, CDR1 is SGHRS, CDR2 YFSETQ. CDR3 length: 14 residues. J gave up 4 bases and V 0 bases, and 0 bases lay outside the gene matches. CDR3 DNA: TGCGCCAGCAGCTTGGGGACAGGGAATCAGCCCCAGCATTTT. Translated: CASSLGTGNQPQHF.

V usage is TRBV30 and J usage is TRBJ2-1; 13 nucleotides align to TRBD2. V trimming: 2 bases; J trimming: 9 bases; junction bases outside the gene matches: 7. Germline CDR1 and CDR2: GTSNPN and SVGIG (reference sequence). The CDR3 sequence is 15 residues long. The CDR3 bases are TGTGCCTGGAGTACACTAGCGGGAGGGCCGGGTGAGCAGTTCTTC. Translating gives CAWSTLAGGPGEQFF.